Each of the 2 T cell receptor beta chains below was sequenced from the same sample in a study of early stage breast cancer tumors. Using immunoSEQ multiplex PCR, the repertoire was profiled, and TCRdb retains in-frame clones only, with some absent. Of fewer than 70,000 clones listed, around three quarters are singletons. Sequencing input: blood. The receptors derive from a person aged 25 to 39 with breast cancer.

The chain joins TRBV5-1 to TRBJ2-1; TRBD1 matches at 9 bases. CDR3 length: 15 amino acids. With V trimmed by 4 bases and J by 3 bases, 5 bases remained unmatched. Germline V gene sequence: CDR1 SGHRS, CDR2 YFSETQ. CDR3 in DNA: TGCGCCAGCAGCACCGGGACAGGGTTCTACAATGAGCAGTTCTTC. Amino acids: CASSTGTGFYNEQFF.

This chain joins TRBV15 and TRBJ1-5; TRBD1 is a possible D gene (5 bases). The CDR3 extends over 14 amino acids. V was trimmed by 6 bases and J by 5 bases, leaving 14 bases between them. Germline-derived CDR1 and CDR2 are LNHNV and YYDKDF (reference sequence). For the CDR3, the DNA is TGTGCCACCAGTCCCCGGGGGACCGATCAGCCCCAGCATTTT. It specifies CATSPRGTDQPQHF.